This T cell receptor beta chain stems from a study of identical twins. Regarding the study as a whole: It was cross-sectional statistical analysis, not following the same donors, that the conclusions relied on. Monozygotic twin pairs showed more out-of-frame TCR alpha sharing than models estimated. For out-of-frame beta sequences, excess twin sharing was weaker.

TCRdb re-called the 5' RACE reads with MiXCR, one entry per CDR3 protein. Found here are around 960,000 distinct CDR3 sequences, 9% to 15% of them singletons; the top ten hold about 1.5%. As for this clonotype: Antigen specificity is unknown.

Per the germline V gene, CDR1 is DFQATT and CDR2 is SNEGSKA (reference sequence). V was cut by 4 bases and J by 2 bases, with 11 bases left in between. The CDR3 contains 13 residues. The same data also contributed to another study, on yellow fever vaccine responses in identical twins.

Sample: PBMCs. The clonotype was recovered from a woman aged 18-29 years in good health. The chain carries TRBV20-1 and TRBJ2-5; D possibly uses TRBD1 or TRBD2 (6 bases each). In DNA, the CDR3 is TGCAGTGCTACTAGGGGGGCTCAAGAGACCCAGTACTTC. The encoded protein is CSATRGAQETQYF.